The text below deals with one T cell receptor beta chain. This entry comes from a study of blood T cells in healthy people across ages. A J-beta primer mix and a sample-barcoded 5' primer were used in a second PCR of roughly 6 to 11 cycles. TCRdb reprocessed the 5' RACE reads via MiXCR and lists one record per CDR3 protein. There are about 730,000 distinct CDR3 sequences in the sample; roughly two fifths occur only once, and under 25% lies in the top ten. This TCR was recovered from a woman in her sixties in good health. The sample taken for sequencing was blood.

The CDR3 here is CASSPRVATGELFF. CDR3 nucleotide sequence: TGTGCCAGCAGTCCTCGTGTGGCCACCGGGGAGCTGTTTTTT. This sequence joins TRBV12-3 or TRBV12-4 and TRBJ2-2; the D is unclear. The CDR3 is 14 amino acids. V lost 5 bases, J lost 4 bases, and 11 bases lay in between.